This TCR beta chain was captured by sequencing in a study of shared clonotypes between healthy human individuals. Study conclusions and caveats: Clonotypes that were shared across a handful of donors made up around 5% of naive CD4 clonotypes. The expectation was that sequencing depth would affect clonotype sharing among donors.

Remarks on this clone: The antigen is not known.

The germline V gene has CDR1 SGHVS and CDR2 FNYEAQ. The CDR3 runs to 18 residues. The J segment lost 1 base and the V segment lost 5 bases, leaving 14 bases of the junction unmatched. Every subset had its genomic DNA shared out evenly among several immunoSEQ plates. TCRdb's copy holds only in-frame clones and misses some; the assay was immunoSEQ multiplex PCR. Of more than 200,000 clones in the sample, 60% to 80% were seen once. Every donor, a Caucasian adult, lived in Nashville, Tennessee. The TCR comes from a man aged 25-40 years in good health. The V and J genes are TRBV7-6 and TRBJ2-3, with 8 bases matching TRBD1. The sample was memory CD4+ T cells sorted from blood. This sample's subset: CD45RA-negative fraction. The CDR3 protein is CASSPGRVRGLRTDTQYF. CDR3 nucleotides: TGTGCCAGCAGCCCCGGCCGCGTCAGGGGGCTTCGCACAGATACGCAGTATTTT.